The 14 T cell receptor beta chains listed next were all sequenced from one sample in a study of shared clonotypes between healthy human individuals. Repertoires were generated with immunoSEQ multiplex PCR, while TCRdb's copy carries only in-frame clones and drops some. The sample holds roughly 1,500,000 clones, approximately 98% seen once. Sequenced sample: naive CD4+ T cells sorted from blood. Described subset: CD45RA+ positively selected. These receptors were collected from a man aged 25-45 years in good health.

This clone was seen just once. This chain joins TRBV14 and TRBJ1-1; D uncertain. V was clipped by 2 bases and J by 2 bases, with 6 bases between them. In germline, CDR1 is SGHDN, CDR2 FVKESK. This CDR3 spans 13 amino acids. The CDR3 here is CASSQTDNTEAFF. In DNA form, the CDR3 reads TGTGCCAGCAGCCAAACAGATAACACTGAAGCTTTCTTT. The full variable domain, with the rest looked up from reference TRBV14 and TRBJ1-1, is EAGVTQFPSHSVIEKGQTVTLRCDPISGHDNLYWYRRVMGKEIKFLLHFVKESKQDESGMPNNRFLAERTGGTYSTLKVQPAELEDSGVYFCASSQTDNTEAFFGQGTRLTVV.

This sequence joins TRBV15 and TRBJ2-7; TRBD1 is a possible D gene (6 bases). Trimming removed 0 bases at V and 8 bases at J, with 17 bases between. The length of the CDR3 is 15 residues. Per the germline V gene, CDR1 is LNHNV and CDR2 is YYDKDF (reference sequence). The CDR3 DNA reads TGTGCCACCAGCAGAGATTCAGGACAGCTGCTCAAGCAGTACTTC. It translates to CATSRDSGQLLKQYF.

About this clone: Distinct nucleotide sequences in the sample also encode this CDR3. The chain carries TRBV7-9 and TRBJ1-2, with 7 bases aligning to TRBD1. Germline loops: CDR1 SEHNR, CDR2 FQNEAQ (reference sequence). The CDR3 has 13 residues. Unmatched junction bases numbered 3, after V lost 5 bases and J lost 3 bases. Here the CDR3 DNA reads TGTGCCAGCAGCCCAGGGACAGACTATGGCTACACCTTC. Encoded protein: CASSPGTDYGYTF.

The V gene is TRBV7-2, the J gene TRBJ2-1; D gene unclear. V gave up 4 bases and J gave up 3 bases, with 7 bases separating them. Germline V gene data show CDR1 as SGHTA and CDR2 as FQGNSA. This CDR3 has 13 residues. The CDR3 bases are TGTGCCAGCAGCTCCAATCACTACAATGAGCAGTTCTTC. It codes for CASSSNHYNEQFF.

The chain is built from TRBV5-1 and TRBJ2-2; 8 bases align to TRBD2. J gave up 4 bases and V 0 bases, and 8 bases lay outside the gene matches. Germline V gives CDR1 SGHRS, CDR2 YFSETQ. CDR3 length equals 17 residues. The CDR3 nucleotides are TGCGCCAGCAGCTTGGGAGTTAGCGGGACGGTCACCGGGGAGCTGTTTTTT. Its translation: CASSLGVSGTVTGELFF.

Turning to this clone: The sample contains more than one DNA sequence encoding this CDR3. The chain recombines TRBV9 with TRBJ2-1; D not resolved. V gave up 2 bases and J gave up 4 bases, with 7 bases separating them. The germline gives CDR1 SGDLS, CDR2 YYNGEE. The CDR3 runs 13 residues. DNA of the CDR3: TGTGCCAGCAGCGTTAATGGATACAATGAGCAGTTCTTC. Protein sequence: CASSVNGYNEQFF.

The genes are TRBV18 and TRBJ2-7; D assignment may be TRBD1 or TRBD2 (5 bases each). CDR1 and CDR2 from the germline V gene are KGHSH and LQKENI. V dropped 4 bases and J dropped 6 bases, with 10 bases sitting between them. The CDR3 sequence is 12 residues long. The CDR3 coding sequence is TGTGCCAGCTCACTCGCTGGGGGCGAGCAGTACTTC. This encodes CASSLAGGEQYF.

The J gene is TRBJ2-5, the V gene TRBV5-1; TRBD1 matches at 9 bases. The CDR3 has 13 residues. Germline CDR1 SGHRS, CDR2 YFSETQ. Trimming cost V 7 bases and J 5 bases; bases outside gene matches: 6. The CDR3 DNA reads TGCGCCAGCCGGACAGGGGCTGGGGAGACCCAGTACTTC. It translates to CASRTGAGETQYF.

This clone was observed a single time. The chain recombines TRBV5-1 with TRBJ2-1; 7 nucleotides align to TRBD2. Germline trimming cut 4 bases from V and 0 bases from J; bases unmatched to any gene: 10. The CDR3 runs to 17 residues. Per the germline V gene, CDR1 is SGHRS and CDR2 is YFSETQ. The CDR3 is CASSLTLAVSSYNEQFF. Written as DNA, the CDR3 is TGCGCCAGCAGCCTAACCCTAGCGGTCAGCTCCTACAATGAGCAGTTCTTC.

V and J are TRBV11-2 and TRBJ2-1, with unresolved D. The germline V gene has CDR1 SGHAT and CDR2 FQNNGV. This CDR3 contains 14 residues. V was shortened by 8 bases and J by 0 bases, with 11 bases between the two germline ends. CDR3 nucleotide sequence: TGTGCCAGCTCATACGCGCCCTCCTACAATGAGCAGTTCTTC. Protein: CASSYAPSYNEQFF.

The chain uses TRBV27 and TRBJ2-2, with 7 bases identical to TRBD1. The CDR3 length is 17 residues. The V gene end was trimmed by 6 bases and the J gene end by 0 bases; junction bases not matched to a gene: 10. Looked up from germline, CDR1 is MNHEY and CDR2 is SMNVEV (reference sequence). CDR3 amino acids: CASSALRTGPNTGELFF. The CDR3 region has the DNA TGTGCCAGCAGCGCACTCCGGACAGGCCCGAACACCGGGGAGCTGTTTTTT.

This chain connects TRBV28 to TRBJ1-2; possible D gene TRBD1, 6 bases. Deletions cut 6 bases from V and 6 bases from J, with 11 bases between. The CDR3 runs to 12 residues. The germline V gene encodes CDR1 MDHEN and CDR2 SYDVKM. CDR3 sequence (DNA): TGTGCCAGCAGGGACAGTTTTCATGGCTACACCTTC. Its protein product is CASRDSFHGYTF.

The chain recombines TRBV29-1 with TRBJ1-2, with 7 bases fitting TRBD1. CDR1 is SQVTM and CDR2 is ANQGSEA in the germline V gene. The CDR3 is 11 amino acids. Unmatched junction bases numbered 6, after V lost 6 bases and J lost 8 bases. For the CDR3, the DNA is TGCAGCGTAGAGACAGGGAGAGGCTACACCTTC. This gives the protein CSVETGRGYTF.

V gene TRBV20-1 combines with J gene TRBJ2-7; D is unclear. Germline CDR1 reads DFQATT; CDR2 reads SNEGSKA (reference sequence). The V end lost 5 bases, the J end lost 10 bases, and 9 bases lay between the germline ends. The CDR3 spans 9 residues. The CDR3 bases are TGCAGTGCTCTTCCCGGACAGTACTTC. Translated: CSALPGQYF.